These T cell receptor beta chains were read from a single sample in a study of T cells in Graves' hyperthyroidism and ophthalmopathy. TCRdb analysed the multiplex PCR reads with MiXCR anew, one entry per CDR3 protein. Of 200,000 to 300,000 distinct CDR3 sequences in the sample, over 20% were seen once. Sequenced sample: blood. The source is a woman in her 40s with Graves' ophthalmopathy. Both conserved end residues are part of each CDR3. The D gene is left open where the match is weak. Clone size is given for some rows only: seen once, a few or many times, or a class if the clone is expanded.

v_gene: TRBV6-1; len: 14; j_gene: TRBJ2-5; d_gene: .; abundance: many; CDR3nt: TGTGCCAGCAGACAGACAGGTCTCGGAGGGACCCAGTACTTC; CDR3aa: CASRQTGLGGTQYF
v_gene: TRBV18; len: 13; j_gene: TRBJ2-5; d_gene: .; abundance: many; CDR3nt: TGTGCCAGCTCACCCTCCCTAGACGGGACCCAGTACTTC; CDR3aa: CASSPSLDGTQYF
v_gene: TRBV28; len: 15; j_gene: TRBJ1-1; d_gene: .; abundance: many; CDR3nt: TGTGCCAGCAGTTTAGCTTACAGGGCGAACACTGAAGCTTTCTTT; CDR3aa: CASSLAYRANTEAFF
v_gene: TRBV7-3; len: 15; j_gene: TRBJ2-7; d_gene: TRBD1; abundance: many; CDR3nt: TGTGCCAGCAGCCACGACAGGGCTAGCTCCTACGAGCAGTACTTC; CDR3aa: CASSHDRASSYEQYF
v_gene: TRBV12-3/TRBV12-4; len: 13; j_gene: TRBJ1-1; d_gene: .; abundance: .; CDR3nt: TGTGCCAGCAGTTTATCCATGAACACTGAAGCTTTCTTT; CDR3aa: CASSLSMNTEAFF
v_gene: TRBV6-1; len: 14; j_gene: TRBJ2-2; d_gene: .; abundance: many; CDR3nt: TGTGCCAGCAGTGTTACAGGCTCAACCGGGGAGCTGTTTTTT; CDR3aa: CASSVTGSTGELFF
v_gene: TRBV6-2/TRBV6-3; len: 14; j_gene: TRBJ1-1; d_gene: .; abundance: .; CDR3nt: TGTGCCAGCAGTTCGGTCAGAAAGAACACTGAAGCTTCCTTT; CDR3aa: CASSSVRKNTEASF
v_gene: TRBV10-3; len: 15; j_gene: TRBJ2-7; d_gene: .; abundance: .; CDR3nt: TGTGCCATCAGTATAGGGACGAAGAGAAGGTACGAGCAGTACTTC; CDR3aa: CAISIGTKRRYEQYF
v_gene: TRBV11-2; len: 18; j_gene: TRBJ1-6; d_gene: TRBD1; abundance: many; CDR3nt: TGTGCCAGCAGCTTAGTGGGGTGGGACAGGGTGAAAAATTCACCCCTCCACTTT; CDR3aa: CASSLVGWDRVKNSPLHF
v_gene: TRBV6-1; len: 12; j_gene: TRBJ2-7; d_gene: .; abundance: many; CDR3nt: TGTGCCAGCAGTGCGGGGTACTACGAGCAGTACTTC; CDR3aa: CASSAGYYEQYF
v_gene: TRBV28; len: 15; j_gene: TRBJ2-7; d_gene: TRBD2; abundance: .; CDR3nt: TGTGCCAGCAGCGATATAGCGGGAGGGACCTACGAGCAGTACTTC; CDR3aa: CASSDIAGGTYEQYF
v_gene: TRBV27; len: 15; j_gene: TRBJ1-1; d_gene: .; abundance: .; CDR3nt: TGTGCCAGCAGTTTACAGTGGGGGGAAACCACTGAAGCTTTCTTT; CDR3aa: CASSLQWGETTEAFF
v_gene: TRBV6-2/TRBV6-3; len: 13; j_gene: TRBJ2-5; d_gene: .; abundance: .; CDR3nt: TGTGCCAGCAGTTACTTGGGACAAGAGACCCAGTACTTC; CDR3aa: CASSYLGQETQYF
v_gene: TRBV18; len: 14; j_gene: TRBJ2-5; d_gene: TRBD1; abundance: many; CDR3nt: TGTGCCAGCTCGAGAGGGGGCTCGGCAGAGACCCAGTACTTC; CDR3aa: CASSRGGSAETQYF
v_gene: TRBV20-1; len: 11; j_gene: TRBJ2-5; d_gene: .; abundance: many; CDR3nt: TGCAGTGCTAGCGGCTCGCAGACCCAGTACTTC; CDR3aa: CSASGSQTQYF
v_gene: TRBV15; len: 19; j_gene: TRBJ2-5; d_gene: TRBD2; abundance: .; CDR3nt: TGTGCCACCAGCAGAGATCAGGGGAGAAGGCGGGGGGGCCAAGAGACCCAGTACTTC; CDR3aa: CATSRDQGRRRGGQETQYF